This entry describes one T cell receptor (beta chain). The data originate from a study of blood T cell repertoires in COVID-19. In the study overall: Material from acute and convalescent COVID-19 was sourced from the United States, Italy and Spain. T cells, B-cell-depleted T cells, or PBMCs supplied cDNA or gDNA.

Original data processing: Cell counts per sample came from amplifying reference gene primers. Only in-frame clones appear in the TCRdb table, and some are missing; sequencing was by immunoSEQ multiplex PCR. The V and J calls and clone size come from that table; D and trimming were worked out from the DNA. This repertoire shows some 150,000 clones, 87% found once; its top ten account for 1.6%. Germline-derived CDR1 and CDR2 are SGHRS and YFSETQ. Trimming removed 0 bases at V and 3 bases at J, with 13 bases between. There are 15 residues in the CDR3. The sequenced sample consisted of peripheral blood. This TCR was recovered from a woman aged 45-65 years with acute or convalescent COVID-19. The chain couples TRBV5-1 to TRBJ2-7, with D perhaps TRBD2 (6 bases). The CDR3 loop reads CASSLVVSGLYEQYF. The CDR3 DNA is TGCGCCAGCAGCTTGGTTGTTAGCGGACTCTACGAGCAGTACTTC.